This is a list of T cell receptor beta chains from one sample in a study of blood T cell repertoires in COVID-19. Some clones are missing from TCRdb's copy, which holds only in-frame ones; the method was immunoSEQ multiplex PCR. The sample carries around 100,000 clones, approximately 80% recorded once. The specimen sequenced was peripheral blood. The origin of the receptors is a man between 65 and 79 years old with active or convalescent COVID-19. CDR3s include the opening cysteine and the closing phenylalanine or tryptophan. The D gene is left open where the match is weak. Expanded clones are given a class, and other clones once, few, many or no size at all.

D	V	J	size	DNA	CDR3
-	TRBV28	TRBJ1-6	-	TGTGCCAGCAGTTACGACAGCCTCTATAATTCACCCCTCCACTTT	CASSYDSLYNSPLHF
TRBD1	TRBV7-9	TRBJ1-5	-	TGTGCCAGCAGTTTTTCCGGGACAGGGCATCAGCCCCAGCATTTT	CASSFSGTGHQPQHF
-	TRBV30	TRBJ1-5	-	TGTGCCTGGAGTGTTGGAGAAAGCAATCAGCCCCAGCATTTT	CAWSVGESNQPQHF
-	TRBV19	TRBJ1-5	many	TGTGCCACCAGCGGAGGGTCGTCACAGCTAAGCAATCAGCCCCAGCATTTT	CATSGGSSQLSNQPQHF
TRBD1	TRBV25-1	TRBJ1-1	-	TGTGCCAGCAGTGACCGGGGACAGGGAGGGACTGAAGCTTTCTTT	CASSDRGQGGTEAFF
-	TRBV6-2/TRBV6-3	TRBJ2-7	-	TGTGCCAGCAGTTTGTGGCGGATGGGGGGTACCTACGAGCAGTACTTC	CASSLWRMGGTYEQYF
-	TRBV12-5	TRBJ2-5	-	TGTGCTAGTGGTTCCCCCTACCGCCAAGAGACCCAGTACTTC	CASGSPYRQETQYF
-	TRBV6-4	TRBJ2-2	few	TGTGCCAGCAGTGACTCCTATGATCTCTTGAGAGGGGGCACCGGGGAGCTGTTTTTT	CASSDSYDLLRGGTGELFF
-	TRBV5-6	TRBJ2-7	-	TGTGCCAGCAGCTTAGGGGGTAGGGCTCGGAACGAGCAGTACTTC	CASSLGGRARNEQYF
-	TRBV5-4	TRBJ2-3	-	TGTGCCAGCAGCTTCCGGGGCACAGATACGCAGTATTTT	CASSFRGTDTQYF
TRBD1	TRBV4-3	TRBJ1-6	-	TGCGCCAGCAGCCTGGGAGGGACAGGGAATTCACCCCTCCACTTT	CASSLGGTGNSPLHF
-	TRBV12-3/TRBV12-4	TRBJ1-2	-	TGTGCCAGCAGCCGAGCAGGGGATGGCTACACCTTC	CASSRAGDGYTF
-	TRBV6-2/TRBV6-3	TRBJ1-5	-	TGTGCCAGCAGTCCCTACGGTCCCGGCAATCAGCCCCAGCATTTT	CASSPYGPGNQPQHF
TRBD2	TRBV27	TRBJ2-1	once	TGTGCCAGCACCTCTAGCGGGGCCTACAATGAGCAGTTCTTC	CASTSSGAYNEQFF
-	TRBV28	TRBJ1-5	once	TGTGCCAGCAGAGTCCTGGCGGGAGGTCAGCCCCAGCATTTT	CASRVLAGGQPQHF
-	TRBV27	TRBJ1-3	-	TGTGCCAGCAGTCAACGATCGGACAGTCCTGCTGGAAACACCATATATTTT	CASSQRSDSPAGNTIYF
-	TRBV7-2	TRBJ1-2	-	TGTGCCAGCAGCCCCTCCACGGGGGGGCTCTATGGCTACACCTTC	CASSPSTGGLYGYTF
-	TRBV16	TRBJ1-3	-	TGTGCCAGCAGCCGGAGGCAGGGGTTTGGAAACACCATATATTTT	CASSRRQGFGNTIYF
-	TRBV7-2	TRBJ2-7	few	TGTGCCAGCAGCACACGCGGGACTTCTTACGAGCAGTACTTC	CASSTRGTSYEQYF
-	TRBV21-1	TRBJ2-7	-	TGTGCCAGCAGCCCTATCACCGAAGCGTACTTC	CASSPITEAYF